This T cell receptor beta chain was sequenced for a study of T cell responses to AZD1222 COVID-19 vaccine. V dropped 4 bases and J dropped 2; count of bases not matched to a gene: 7. The CDR3 totals 16 residues. Per the germline V gene, CDR1 is SEHNR and CDR2 is FQNEAQ (reference sequence). Produced via immunoSEQ multiplex PCR; TCRdb's table is partial and in-frame only. The data contain over 150,000 clones, more than 70% of them singletons. As regards this clone: Its matching antigen is unknown.

Study findings and constraints: At baseline, just five to seven AZD1222 recipients tested seropositive. White British donors predominated, females outnumbered males, and clonal diversity was possibly underestimated. The reported proportion of spike-specific TCRs targeting unmutated variant regions was nearly half. The study found Spike-specific TCR breadth and depth rose after two AZD1222 doses.

This chain joins TRBV7-9 and TRBJ1-2, with TRBD1 matching 10 bases. Sequenced here: peripheral blood, sampled on day 0 of AZD1222 vaccination. The receptor was isolated from an adult in good health. Here the CDR3 reads CASSSFDRGPNYGYTF. The CDR3 nucleotides read TGTGCCAGCAGCTCGTTCGACAGGGGGCCCAACTATGGCTACACCTTC. The variable domain in full, completed from reference TRBV7-9 and TRBJ1-2, reads DTGVSQNPRHKITKRGQNVTFRCDPISEHNRLYWYRQTLGQGPEFLTYFQNEAQLEKSRLLSDRFSAERPKGSFSTLEIQRTEQGDSAMYLCASSSFDRGPNYGYTFGSGTRLTVV.